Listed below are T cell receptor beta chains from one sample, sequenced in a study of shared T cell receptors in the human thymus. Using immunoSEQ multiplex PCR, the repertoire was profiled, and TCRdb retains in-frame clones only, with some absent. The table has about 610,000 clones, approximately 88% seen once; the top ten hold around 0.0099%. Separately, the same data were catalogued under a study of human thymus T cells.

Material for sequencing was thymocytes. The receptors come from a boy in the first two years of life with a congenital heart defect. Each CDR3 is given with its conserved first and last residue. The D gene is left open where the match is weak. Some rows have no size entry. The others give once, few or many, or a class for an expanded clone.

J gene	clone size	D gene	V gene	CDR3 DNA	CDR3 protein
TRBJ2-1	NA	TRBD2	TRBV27	TGTGCCAGCAGTTCCCTGGGGGGGTCCTACAATGAGCAGTTCTTC	CASSSLGGSYNEQFF
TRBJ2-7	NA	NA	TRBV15	TGTGCCACCAGCAGAGTACAGGCGAGCTCCTACGAGCAGTACTTC	CATSRVQASSYEQYF
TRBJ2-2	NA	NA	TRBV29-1	TGCAGCGTCGCACTAGCTCCGCCGACCCCCCCAAACACCGGGGAGCTGTTTTTT	CSVALAPPTPPNTGELFF
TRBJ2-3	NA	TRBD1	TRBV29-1	TGCAGCGTTGAGGGACAGGGCCTCAGCACAGATACGCAGTATTTT	CSVEGQGLSTDTQYF
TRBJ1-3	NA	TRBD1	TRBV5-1	TGCGCCAGCAGCTGGGACAGGGAGGTCTACACCATATATTTT	CASSWDREVYTIYF
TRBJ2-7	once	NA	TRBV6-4	TGTGCCAGCCTGACAGAAGACGAGCAGTACTTC	CASLTEDEQYF
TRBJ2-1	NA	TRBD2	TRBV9	TGTGCCAGCAGCGCCGACCCCCTCTCAGCGGGAGGGTACAATGAGCAGTTCTTC	CASSADPLSAGGYNEQFF
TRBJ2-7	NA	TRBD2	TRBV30	TGTGCCTGGTCTAGCGGGAGGACCTACGAGCAGTACTTC	CAWSSGRTYEQYF
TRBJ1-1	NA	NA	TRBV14	TGTGCCAGCACCGGACCCCAGGGGATTAACACTGAAGCTTTCTTT	CASTGPQGINTEAFF
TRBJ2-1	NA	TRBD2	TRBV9	TGTGCCAGCAGCGCGGAATTCACTTGGACTAGCGGGGAGTCTGCTTACAATGAGCAGTTCTTC	CASSAEFTWTSGESAYNEQFF
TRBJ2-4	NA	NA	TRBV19	TGTGCCAGTACGAGGGGCAGGGGCCATCGCGGTAGTGCGGCCAAAAACATTCAGTACTTC	CASTRGRGHRGSAAKNIQYF
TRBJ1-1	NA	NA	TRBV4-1	TGCGCCAGCAGCCAACCCACAGGGATTGACACTGAAGCTTTCTTT	CASSQPTGIDTEAFF
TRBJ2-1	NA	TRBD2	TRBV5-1	TGCGCCAGCAGCTTGGAAGCGGGAGGGCAAAATGAGCAGTTCTTC	CASSLEAGGQNEQFF
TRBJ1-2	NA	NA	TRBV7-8	TGTGCCAGCAGCTTATTGGGCCGAGGGTGGGGGGTAGGAGGCTACACCTTC	CASSLLGRGWGVGGYTF
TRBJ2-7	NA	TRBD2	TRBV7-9	TGTGCCAGCAGCCCCGGTGGAATAGCGGGAGAAAAGTACGAGCAGTACTTC	CASSPGGIAGEKYEQYF
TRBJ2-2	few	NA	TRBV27	TGTGCCAGCAGCTATAATTCTAGTGACACCGGGGAGCTGTTTTTT	CASSYNSSDTGELFF
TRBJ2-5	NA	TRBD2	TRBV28	TGTGCCACCTTTACTCCGGGACTAGCGGGAGCGGTCCGGGAGACCCAGTACTTC	CATFTPGLAGAVRETQYF
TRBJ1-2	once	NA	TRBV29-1	TGCAGCGTTGATGGGTTTAAGACAGACAAATATGGCTACACCTTC	CSVDGFKTDKYGYTF
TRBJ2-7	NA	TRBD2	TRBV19	TGTGCCAGTAGTATAACTAGCGCGAGCTCCTACGAGCAGTACTTC	CASSITSASSYEQYF
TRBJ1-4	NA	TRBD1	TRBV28	TGTGCCAGCAGTCCTCCGACAGGGGGGAATGAAAAACTGTTTTTT	CASSPPTGGNEKLFF
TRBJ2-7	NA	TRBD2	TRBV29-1	TGCAGCGCGGGACTAGCGGGAGTTTTCGACGAGCAGTACTTC	CSAGLAGVFDEQYF